This T cell receptor beta chain was profiled in a study of blood T cell repertoires in COVID-19. Turning to the study itself: The United States, Italy and Spain provided the acute and convalescent COVID-19 samples. Nucleic acid was either cDNA or gDNA, and it came from T cells, B-cell-depleted T cells, or PBMCs.

V was shortened by 4 bases and J by 5 bases, with 20 bases between the two germline ends. The CDR3 totals 17 residues. Germline CDR1 reads KGHDR; CDR2 reads SFDVKD. Seattle patients were enrolled while actively infected and followed longitudinally. Original handling: Reference gene primer amplification gave estimated nucleated cell counts. Profiling relied on immunoSEQ multiplex PCR, and the TCRdb table lists in-frame clones only, not all of them. Clonal size and the V and J genes are those of that table, whereas D and trimming came from the DNA. The data show over 130,000 clones, with less than 90% seen just once and approximately 2.4% held by the top ten.

The sequenced sample was peripheral blood. This sequence originates from a human donor with COVID-19, enrolled during active disease. The donor label of this sample is uncertain. The J gene is TRBJ1-5, the V gene TRBV24-1; possibly TRBD1 for D (6 bases). The CDR3 sequence: CATSDCDIGGSYQPQHF. CDR3 coding DNA: TGTGCCACCAGTGACTGTGACATAGGGGGATCATATCAGCCCCAGCATTTT.